A single sample is the source of the 21 T cell receptor beta chains below, sequenced in a study of shared clonotypes between healthy human individuals. Profiling relied on immunoSEQ multiplex PCR, and the TCRdb table lists in-frame clones only, not all of them. Among roughly 660,000 clones listed, roughly 88% were seen once. What was sequenced was memory CD8+ T cells from PBMCs. Subset: CD45RO+ cells pooled with CCR7-negative TemRA cells. Receptors originate from a man aged 18 to 29 in good health. Some clones in this sample may be carry-over from other donors' samples.

The V gene is TRBV28, the J gene TRBJ2-3; 9 nucleotides match TRBD2. Germline loops: CDR1 MDHEN, CDR2 SYDVKM. The CDR3 loop spans 16 amino acids. Trimming took 2 bases from V and 3 from J; bases not matched to a gene: 6. CDR3 in amino acids: CASSLMAGGGTDTQYF. CDR3 bases: TGTGCCAGCAGTTTAATGGCGGGAGGGGGGACAGATACGCAGTATTTT.

This chain links TRBV27 with TRBJ2-5, with D hard to call. This CDR3 is 16 amino acids long. The ends were cut back, 3 bases at V and 5 bases at J, with 19 bases in the middle. Germline CDR1 reads MNHEY; CDR2 reads SMNVEV (reference sequence). The DNA of the CDR3 is TGTGCCAGCAGTTTCGTCGGCCCACTTGCTCGGGAGACCCAGTACTTC. Translating gives CASSFVGPLARETQYF.

The genes are TRBV4-2 and TRBJ2-7; 9 positions agree with TRBD2. Trimming removed 2 bases from V and 2 bases from J; junction bases left unmatched: 4. The germline gives CDR1 LGHNA, CDR2 YNFKEQ. This CDR3 region has 15 residues. Written as DNA, the CDR3 is TGTGCCAGCAGCCAACTTCCTAGCGGGACCTACGAGCAGTACTTC. This translates into CASSQLPSGTYEQYF.

This clone was observed once. This chain links TRBV25-1 with TRBJ2-1; no definite D call. CDR3 length: 14 residues. V lost 6 bases and J 9 bases, leaving 18 bases between the germline ends. Germline CDR1 MGHDK, CDR2 SYGVNS. Written as DNA, the CDR3 is TGTGCCAGCAGCCGCTCTTGGACGGCCCCTGAGCAGTTCTTC. It translates to CASSRSWTAPEQFF.

V gene TRBV30 combines with J gene TRBJ2-5, with D possibly matching TRBD1 (5 bases). The DNA end lines up better with TRBJ2-7; the J call may be wrong. The germline gives CDR1 GTSNPN, CDR2 SVGIG (reference sequence). CDR3 length: 14 residues. CDR3 amino acids: CAWSVFQGPYEQYF. The DNA for the CDR3 is TGTGCCTGGAGTGTATTTCAGGGCCCCTACGAGCAGTACTTC.

Remarks on this clone: This sample also contains other DNA sequences that code for the same CDR3. This rearrangement joins TRBV6-5 to TRBJ1-5; D ambiguous. This CDR3 has 14 amino acids. The V end lost 0 bases, the J end lost 4 bases, and 7 bases lay between the germline ends. CDR1 and CDR2 (germline): MNHEY, SVGAGI. CDR3 nucleotides: TGTGCCAGCAGTTACTCGGGCGGAAATCAGCCCCAGCATTTT. Protein product: CASSYSGGNQPQHF.

J is TRBJ2-2 and V is TRBV6-5; D gene unclear. V lost 1 base, J lost 8 bases, and 14 bases lay in between. The germline V gene encodes CDR1 MNHEY and CDR2 SVGAGI. The CDR3 is 15 amino acids. This CDR3 reads CASSYLPGRIGELFF. The CDR3 nucleotides are TGTGCCAGCAGTTACTTACCCGGACGTATTGGGGAGCTGTTTTTT.

V gene TRBV11-2 combines with J gene TRBJ1-1; D possibly corresponds to TRBD1 (5 bases). Deletions cut 2 bases from V and 1 base from J, with 14 bases between. The CDR3 has 16 residues. Per the germline V gene, CDR1 is SGHAT and CDR2 is FQNNGV. The CDR3 spells CASSLFISGGNTEAFF. The CDR3 nucleotides are TGTGCCAGCAGCTTATTTATCTCTGGGGGGAACACTGAAGCTTTCTTT.

The J gene is TRBJ2-1, the V gene TRBV6-4, with TRBD2 identical over 9 bases. V lost 6 bases, J lost 2 bases, and 8 bases stayed unmatched. CDR1 MRHNA and CDR2 SNTAGT come from the germline V gene. CDR3 length: 16 residues. CDR3: CASSAETSGAYNEQFF. CDR3 nucleotides: TGTGCCAGCAGCGCCGAGACTAGCGGAGCCTACAATGAGCAGTTCTTC.

The V and J genes are TRBV4-1 and TRBJ2-6; the D gene could be TRBD1 or TRBD2 (5 bases each). Trimming stripped 3 bases from V and 1 base from J, with 13 bases between. The germline gives CDR1 MGHRA, CDR2 YSYEKL. The length of the CDR3 is 17 residues. This chain's CDR3 is CASSQWDGLSGANVLTF. CDR3 in DNA: TGCGCCAGCAGCCAGTGGGACGGCCTTTCTGGGGCCAACGTCCTGACTTTC.

The chain carries TRBV5-1 and TRBJ2-5; 10 positions agree with TRBD2. Trimming removed 3 bases from V and 8 bases from J; junction bases left unmatched: 19. CDR3 size: 18 residues. CDR1 is SGHRS and CDR2 is YFSETQ in the germline V gene. As DNA, the CDR3 is TGCGCCAGCAGCTCATTGTTGGCCACGGGGCTAGCGGGAGTTACCCAGTACTTC. Its translation: CASSSLLATGLAGVTQYF.

The chain has TRBV18 and TRBJ2-5, with 15 bases aligning to TRBD2. The CDR3 loop spans 17 amino acids. Trimming at V came to 5 bases and at J to 5 bases, leaving 9 bases not matched to a gene. Germline values: CDR1 KGHSH, CDR2 LQKENI. The CDR3 nucleotides are TGTGCCAGCTCATCAGGGACTAGCGGGAGGCCCCGGGAGACCCAGTACTTC. It yields the protein CASSSGTSGRPRETQYF.

The chain carries TRBV6-5 and TRBJ2-5; no clear D gene. From germline, CDR1 is MNHEY and CDR2 SVGAGI. The V end lost 3 bases, the J end lost 5 bases, and 19 bases lay between the germline ends. This CDR3 region has 16 residues. For the CDR3, the DNA is TGTGCCAGCAGTTATAAGCAATGGATCCCGGCGGAGACCCAGTACTTC. Translating gives CASSYKQWIPAETQYF.

A word on this clone: Other nucleotide sequences in the sample specify the same CDR3. The V call is TRBV28, the J call TRBJ2-7; 10 bases are a match to TRBD2. There are 13 residues in the CDR3. V lost 6 bases and J lost 4; bases outside the gene matches: 3. The germline V gene has CDR1 MDHEN and CDR2 SYDVKM. The CDR3 region is CASSLAGVYEQYF. The CDR3 nucleotides read TGTGCCAGCAGCCTAGCGGGAGTTTACGAGCAGTACTTC.

The chain couples TRBV7-6 to TRBJ1-4; the D is unclear. CDR3 size: 15 residues. Per the germline V gene, CDR1 is SGHVS and CDR2 is FNYEAQ. V lost 2 bases and J 3 bases, leaving 10 bases between the germline ends. The CDR3 bases are TGTGCCAGCAGCTTATCGGTGGGATCTAATGAAAAACTGTTTTTT. Its translation: CASSLSVGSNEKLFF.

This chain joins TRBV2 and TRBJ2-7, with TRBD2 identical over 8 bases. V shed 6 bases, J shed 2 bases, and the junction held 6 bases outside the gene matches. CDR3 length equals 14 residues. Germline V gene sequence: CDR1 SNHLY, CDR2 FYNNEI. The CDR3 sequence is CASRTGTRTYEQYF. DNA of the CDR3: TGTGCCAGCAGGACCGGGACTAGAACCTACGAGCAGTACTTC.

This clone was detected once. This chain links TRBV7-9 with TRBJ2-5; no clear D gene. Between the trimmed V and J ends, which lost 4 bases and 4 bases, there was a span of 7 bases. The length of the CDR3 is 12 residues. Germline lookup yields CDR1 SEHNR and CDR2 FQNEAQ (reference sequence). The CDR3 region is CASSSPLETQYF. CDR3 nucleotides: TGTGCCAGCAGCTCACCCCTAGAGACCCAGTACTTC.

A word on this clone: Other DNA sequences in this sample translate to the same CDR3. V and J are TRBV27 and TRBJ2-7, with 11 bases that match TRBD2. Losses at the gene ends were 6 bases for V and 3 bases for J; bases not matched to a gene: 1. Per germline, CDR1 MNHEY and CDR2 SMNVEV (reference sequence). The CDR3 has 13 amino acids. The CDR3 protein is CASRLAGDYEQYF. Here the CDR3 DNA reads TGTGCCAGCAGACTAGCGGGAGACTACGAGCAGTACTTC.

This chain uses TRBV6-4 with TRBJ1-5; D ambiguous. The CDR3 length is 13 residues. Trimming pared 2 bases from V and 6 bases from J, leaving 8 bases between. Germline CDR1 and CDR2: MRHNA and SNTAGT. The CDR3 DNA follows: TGTGCCAGCAGTGACGGGTTGGGTCAGCCCCAGCATTTT. It is translated as CASSDGLGQPQHF.

This clone showed up just a few times. The V gene is TRBV7-3, the J gene TRBJ2-3; maybe TRBD2 (5 bases). From germline, CDR1 is SGHTA and CDR2 FQGTGA. The V end was cut by 4 bases, the J end by 0 bases, with 17 bases between. This CDR3 region has 17 residues. CDR3 sequence: CASSSLTRVSSTDTQYF. The DNA of the CDR3 is TGTGCCAGCAGCTCCTTAACGCGGGTTTCTAGCACAGATACGCAGTATTTT. The full variable domain, rest sourced from reference TRBV7-3 and TRBJ2-3, is GAGVSQTPSNKVTEKGKYVELRCDPISGHTALYWYRQSLGQGPEFLIYFQGTGAADDSGLPNDRFFAVRPEGSVSTLKIQRTERGDSAVYLCASSSLTRVSSTDTQYFGPGTRLTVL.

The chain links TRBV9 to TRBJ2-7; D uncertain. The CDR3 runs 14 residues. CDR1 is SGDLS, CDR2 YYNGEE, per germline. Trimming cost V 0 bases and J 3 bases, with 10 bases left between them. The CDR3 nucleotides are TGTGCCAGCAGCGTAGGTGGCGAAAACTACGAGCAGTACTTC. Translated, it gives CASSVGGENYEQYF.